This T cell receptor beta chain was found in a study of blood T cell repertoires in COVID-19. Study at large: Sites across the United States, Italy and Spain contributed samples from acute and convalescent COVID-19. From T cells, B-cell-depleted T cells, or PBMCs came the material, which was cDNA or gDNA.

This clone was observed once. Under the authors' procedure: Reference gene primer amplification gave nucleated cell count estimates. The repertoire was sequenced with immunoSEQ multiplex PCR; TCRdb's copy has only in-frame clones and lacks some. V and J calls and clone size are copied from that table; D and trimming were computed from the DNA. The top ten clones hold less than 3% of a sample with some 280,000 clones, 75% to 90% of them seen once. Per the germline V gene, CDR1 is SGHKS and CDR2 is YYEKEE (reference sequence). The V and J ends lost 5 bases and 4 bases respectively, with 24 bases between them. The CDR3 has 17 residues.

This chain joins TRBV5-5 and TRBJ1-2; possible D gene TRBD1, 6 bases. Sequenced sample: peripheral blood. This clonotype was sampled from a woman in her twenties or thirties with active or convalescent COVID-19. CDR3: CASSSRANRDLVYGYTF. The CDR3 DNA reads TGTGCCAGCAGTAGCAGGGCTAACAGGGATCTGGTCTATGGCTACACCTTC.